This T cell receptor (beta chain) came from a study of T cells in localized non-small cell lung cancer. A remark on this clone: Antigen specificity is unknown.

Study observations and caveats: Across samples, adjacent lung featured a median around 55 of the top 100 tumor clones. Elevated circulating T cell density in blood was associated with longer overall survival.

The germline V gene has CDR1 ENHRY and CDR2 SYGVKD. Unmatched junction bases numbered 7, after V lost 8 bases and J lost 3 bases. The CDR3 has 14 residues. Method: immunoSEQ multiplex PCR; TCRdb's copy keeps in-frame clones and lacks some. The repertoire holds around 28,000 clones, over 85% seen once, with approximately 2.7% in the top ten. V is TRBV10-3 and J is TRBJ1-5; 7 bases line up with TRBD1. Sequencing used peripheral blood, obtained before any cancer treatment. The clonotype originates from a woman between 18 and 49 years old with stage I lung adenocarcinoma. Here the CDR3 reads CAISQGGINQPQHF. As DNA, the CDR3 is TGTGCCATCTCCCAGGGGGGGATCAATCAGCCCCAGCATTTT.